This TCR beta chain comes out of a study of T cells in Graves' hyperthyroidism and ophthalmopathy. Amplification of TCR beta CDR3 regions was performed using RNA transcripts as template. An initial round of RT-PCR targeting the TCR CDR3 relied on the HTBI primer set. Using its own MiXCR run on the multiplex PCR reads, TCRdb lists one record per CDR3 protein. The table includes around 540,000 distinct CDR3 sequences, about half detected once. Uncontrolled infection, other autoimmune disease, pregnancy or lactation barred patients from enrollment. V dropped 4 bases and J dropped 1; count of bases not matched to a gene: 9. The length of the CDR3 is 16 residues. Germline V gene data show CDR1 as SGHTA and CDR2 as FQGNSA. Details on this clonotype: Its antigen is undetermined.

Study results and limitations: Blood also held most thyroid clonotypes expanded beyond 0.001. In simple terms, a model built on 13 V-J features told ophthalmopathy apart from stable hyperthyroidism.

V and J are TRBV7-2 and TRBJ2-5; 7 bases match TRBD1. Specimen: peripheral blood or thyroid tissue (not recorded which). The TCR originated in a woman in her late teens or twenties with Graves' hyperthyroidism. In nucleotides, the CDR3 is TGTGCCAGCAGCTCATGGACAGGCGAATTCCAAGAGACCCAGTACTTC. This gives the protein CASSSWTGEFQETQYF.